This T cell receptor (beta chain) originates from a study of cytomegalovirus exposure and HLA in healthy donors. Points from the study as a whole: In vitro data verified a few CMV-associated chains as specific for CMV antigens.

As concerns this clone: Its antigen is unknown.

Data came from immunoSEQ multiplex PCR; TCRdb stores just in-frame clones and leaves some out. The sample includes fewer than 350,000 clones, more than 75% of them seen just once. The source is a woman between 18 and 30 years old in good health and CMV-seronegative. Specimen: PBMCs.

CDR3 sequence (DNA): TGTGCCAGCAGTTACCGGGGGGATCAGCCCCAGCATTTT. Translating it yields CASSYRGDQPQHF. The chain couples TRBV6-5 to TRBJ1-5, with D possibly TRBD1 on 5 matching bases. Trimming removed 2 bases from V and 5 bases from J, with 7 bases in between. Germline V CDR1 and CDR2: MNHEY, SVGAGI. The CDR3 loop spans 13 amino acids.